This TCR beta chain was sequenced for a study of control samples from healthy donors and cancer patients. V was trimmed by 3 bases and J by 6 bases, leaving 17 bases between them. CDR3 length: 15 amino acids. Germline values: CDR1 LNHDA, CDR2 SQIVND (reference sequence). The data were produced by immunoSEQ multiplex PCR, yet TCRdb's version contains in-frame clones alone and is incomplete. This table holds approximately 90,000 clones, about 89% found once. What was sequenced was blood. This clonotype was sampled from a man aged 30-40 years in good health. This chain connects TRBV19 to TRBJ1-1; D might be TRBD1 (5 bases). The CDR3 nucleotides are TGTGCCAGTAGTATCCCCGGGGCGGGGGGAGCTGAAGCTTTCTTT. It encodes CASSIPGAGGAEAFF.